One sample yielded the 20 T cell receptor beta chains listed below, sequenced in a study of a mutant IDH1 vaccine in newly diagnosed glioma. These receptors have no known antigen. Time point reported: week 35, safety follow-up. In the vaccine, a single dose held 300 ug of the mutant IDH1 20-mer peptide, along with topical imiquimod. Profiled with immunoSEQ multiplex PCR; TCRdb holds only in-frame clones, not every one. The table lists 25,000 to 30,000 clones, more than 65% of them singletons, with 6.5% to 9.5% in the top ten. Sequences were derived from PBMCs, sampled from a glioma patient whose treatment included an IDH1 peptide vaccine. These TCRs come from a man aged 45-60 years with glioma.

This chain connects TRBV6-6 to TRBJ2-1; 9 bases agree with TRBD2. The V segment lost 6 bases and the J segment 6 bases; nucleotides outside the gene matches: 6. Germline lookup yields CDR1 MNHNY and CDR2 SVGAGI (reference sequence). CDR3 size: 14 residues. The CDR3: CASSRSGSLNEQFF. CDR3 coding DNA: TGTGCCAGCAGCCGTAGCGGGAGTCTCAATGAGCAGTTCTTC.

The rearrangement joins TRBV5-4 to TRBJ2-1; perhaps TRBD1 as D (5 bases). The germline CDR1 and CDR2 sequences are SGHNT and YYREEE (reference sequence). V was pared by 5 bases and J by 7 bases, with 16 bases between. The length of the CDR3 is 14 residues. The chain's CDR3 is CASSGHMIENEQFF. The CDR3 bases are TGTGCCAGCAGTGGACACATGATAGAGAATGAGCAGTTCTTC.

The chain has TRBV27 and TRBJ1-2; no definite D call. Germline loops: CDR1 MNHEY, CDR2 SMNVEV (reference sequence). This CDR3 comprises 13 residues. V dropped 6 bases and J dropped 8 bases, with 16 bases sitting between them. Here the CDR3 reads CASRPGPERGYTF. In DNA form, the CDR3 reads TGTGCCAGCAGACCCGGACCGGAGCGGGGCTACACCTTC.

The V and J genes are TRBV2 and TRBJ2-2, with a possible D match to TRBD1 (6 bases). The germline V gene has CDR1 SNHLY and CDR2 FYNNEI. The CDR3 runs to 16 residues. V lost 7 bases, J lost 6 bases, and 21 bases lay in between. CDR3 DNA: TGTGCCAGCAATACCCTCAGTCTTCCAGGGGCCGGGGAGCTGTTTTTT. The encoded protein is CASNTLSLPGAGELFF.

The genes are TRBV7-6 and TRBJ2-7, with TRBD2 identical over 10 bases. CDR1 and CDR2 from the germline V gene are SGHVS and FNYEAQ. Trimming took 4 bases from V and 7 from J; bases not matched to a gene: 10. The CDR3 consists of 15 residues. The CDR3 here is CASSSAAGGWGEQYF. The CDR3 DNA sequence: TGTGCCAGCAGCTCTGCAGCGGGAGGGTGGGGTGAGCAGTACTTC.

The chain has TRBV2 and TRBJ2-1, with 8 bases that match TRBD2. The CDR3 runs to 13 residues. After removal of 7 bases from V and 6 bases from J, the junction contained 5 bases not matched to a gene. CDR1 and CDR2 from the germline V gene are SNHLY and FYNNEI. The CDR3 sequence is CASTLGTSNEQFF. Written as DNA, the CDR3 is TGTGCCAGCACCTTAGGGACTAGCAATGAGCAGTTCTTC.

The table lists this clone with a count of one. The CDR3 DNA follows: TGTGCCAGCGAGGCAGCTTATTTTAACTATGGCTACACCTTC. Translation gives CASEAAYFNYGYTF. The genes are TRBV6-1 and TRBJ1-2; the D is unclear. Germline lookup yields CDR1 MNHNS and CDR2 SASEGT. The CDR3 consists of 14 residues. Trimming removed 8 bases at V and 1 base at J, with 14 bases between.

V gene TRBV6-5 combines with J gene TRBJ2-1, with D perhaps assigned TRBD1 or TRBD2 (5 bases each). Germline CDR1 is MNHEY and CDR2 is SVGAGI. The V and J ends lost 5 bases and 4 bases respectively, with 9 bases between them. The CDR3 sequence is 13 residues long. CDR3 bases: TGTGCCAGCAGTCTGGGACGGTACAATGAGCAGTTCTTC. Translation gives CASSLGRYNEQFF.

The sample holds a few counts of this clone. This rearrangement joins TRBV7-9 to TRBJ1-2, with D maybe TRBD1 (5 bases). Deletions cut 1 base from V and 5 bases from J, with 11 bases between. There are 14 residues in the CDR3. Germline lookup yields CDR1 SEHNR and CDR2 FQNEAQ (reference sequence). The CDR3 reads CASSLGGGLYGYTF. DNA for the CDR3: TGTGCCAGCAGCTTAGGGGGGGGACTGTATGGCTACACCTTC.

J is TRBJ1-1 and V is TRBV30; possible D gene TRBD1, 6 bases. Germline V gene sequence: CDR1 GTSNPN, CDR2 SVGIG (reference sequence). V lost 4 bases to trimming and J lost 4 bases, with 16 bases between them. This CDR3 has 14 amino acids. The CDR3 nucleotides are TGTGCCTGGAACACCCCAGGGGAGGGCACTGAAGCTTTCTTT. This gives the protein CAWNTPGEGTEAFF.

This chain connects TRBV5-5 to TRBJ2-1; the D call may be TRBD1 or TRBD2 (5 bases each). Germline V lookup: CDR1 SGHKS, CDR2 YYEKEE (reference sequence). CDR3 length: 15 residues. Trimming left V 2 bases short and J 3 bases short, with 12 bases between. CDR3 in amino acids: CASSFRDGLYNEQFF. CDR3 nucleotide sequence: TGTGCCAGCAGCTTCAGGGACGGCCTCTACAATGAGCAGTTCTTC.

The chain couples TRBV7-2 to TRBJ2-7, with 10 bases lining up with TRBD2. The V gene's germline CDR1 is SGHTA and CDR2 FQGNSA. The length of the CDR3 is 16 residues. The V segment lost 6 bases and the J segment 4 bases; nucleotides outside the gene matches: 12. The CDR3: CASSYRGGSGGYEQYF. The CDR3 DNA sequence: TGTGCCAGCAGTTATAGAGGAGGTAGCGGGGGGTACGAGCAGTACTTC.

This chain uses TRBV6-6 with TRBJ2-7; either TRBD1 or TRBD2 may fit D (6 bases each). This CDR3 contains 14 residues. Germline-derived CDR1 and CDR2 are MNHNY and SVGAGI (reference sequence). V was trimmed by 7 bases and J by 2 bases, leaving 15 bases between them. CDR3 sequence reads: CASTAGHQTYEQYF. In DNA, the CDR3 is TGTGCCAGCACCGCGGGACACCAGACCTACGAGCAGTACTTC.

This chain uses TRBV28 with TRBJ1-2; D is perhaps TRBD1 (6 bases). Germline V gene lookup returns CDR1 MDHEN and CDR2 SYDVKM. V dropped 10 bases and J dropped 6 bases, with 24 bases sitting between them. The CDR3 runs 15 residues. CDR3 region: CATLTPDRGPNGYTF. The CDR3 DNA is TGTGCCACCCTAACGCCGGACAGAGGTCCAAATGGCTACACCTTC.

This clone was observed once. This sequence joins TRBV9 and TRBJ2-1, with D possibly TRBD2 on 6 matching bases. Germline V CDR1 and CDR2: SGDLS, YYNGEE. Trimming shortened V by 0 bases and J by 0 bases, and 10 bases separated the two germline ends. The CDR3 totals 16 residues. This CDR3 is CASSVGFSGSYNEQFF. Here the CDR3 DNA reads TGTGCCAGCAGCGTAGGCTTTAGCGGCTCCTACAATGAGCAGTTCTTC.

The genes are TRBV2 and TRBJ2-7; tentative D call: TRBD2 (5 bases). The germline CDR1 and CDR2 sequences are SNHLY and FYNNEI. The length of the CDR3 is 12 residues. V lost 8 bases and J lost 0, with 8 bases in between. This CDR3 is CASLRDSYEQYF. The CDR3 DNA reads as TGTGCCAGCTTGAGGGACTCCTACGAGCAGTACTTC.

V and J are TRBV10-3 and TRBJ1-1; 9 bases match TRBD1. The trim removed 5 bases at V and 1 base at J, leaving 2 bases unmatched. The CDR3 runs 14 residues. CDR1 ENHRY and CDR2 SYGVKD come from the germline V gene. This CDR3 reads CAISRDRENTEAFF. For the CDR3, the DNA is TGTGCCATCAGTAGGGACAGGGAGAACACTGAAGCTTTCTTT.

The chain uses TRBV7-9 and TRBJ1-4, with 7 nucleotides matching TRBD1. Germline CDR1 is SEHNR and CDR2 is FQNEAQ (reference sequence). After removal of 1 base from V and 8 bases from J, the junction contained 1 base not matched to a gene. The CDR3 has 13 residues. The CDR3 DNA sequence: TGTGCCAGCAGCTTAGACAGGGGCGAAAAACTGTTTTTT. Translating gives CASSLDRGEKLFF.

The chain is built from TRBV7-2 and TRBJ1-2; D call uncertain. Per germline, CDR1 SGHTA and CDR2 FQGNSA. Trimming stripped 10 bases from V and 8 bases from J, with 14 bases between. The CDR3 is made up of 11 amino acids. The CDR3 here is CATLLNRGYTF. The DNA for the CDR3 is TGTGCCACACTGTTGAATCGGGGCTACACCTTC.

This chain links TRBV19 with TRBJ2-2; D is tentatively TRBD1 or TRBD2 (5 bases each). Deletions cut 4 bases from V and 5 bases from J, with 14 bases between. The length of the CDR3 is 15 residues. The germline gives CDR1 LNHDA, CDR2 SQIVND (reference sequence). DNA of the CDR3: TGTGCCAGTAGTACCCCGGGACGGAGAACCGGGGAGCTGTTTTTT. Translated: CASSTPGRRTGELFF.